This TCR beta chain was obtained from a study of T cell responses to AZD1222 COVID-19 vaccine. Points on this clone: Its specificity is unknown.

V lost 3 bases, J lost 5 bases, and 9 bases stayed unmatched. CDR1 is LNHDA and CDR2 is SQIVND in the germline V gene (reference sequence). This CDR3 is 17 amino acids long. Study-level points and caveats: Repertoires were obtained only post-peak T cell response. Most donors were white British, females outnumbered males, and clonal diversity was possibly underestimated.

TCRdb's table, derived via immunoSEQ multiplex PCR, lists solely in-frame clones and lacks some. The data hold about 120,000 clones, with around 90% observed a single time. Material: peripheral blood, obtained on day 0 of AZD1222 vaccination. This receptor was identified in an adult in good health. J is TRBJ2-5 and V is TRBV19; 13 nucleotides match TRBD2. The CDR3 protein is CASSIGWTSGSGETQYF. The CDR3 nucleotides read TGTGCCAGTAGTATCGGCTGGACTAGCGGGAGCGGGGAGACCCAGTACTTC.